This T cell receptor (beta chain) appears in the sequencing data of a study of CD8 T cells in Susac syndrome. Whole-study context: The sequenced Susac syndrome patients comprised 5 or 6 with active disease and eight in remission. Blood was drawn from Susac syndrome patients while they were therapy-naive, on corticosteroids, or on intravenous immunoglobulin alone. Study conclusions and caveats: No clonal expansion appeared among CD4+ T cells in Susac patients.

After extraction with the RNeasy kit, roughly 0.45 to 1 ug of the RNA was reverse transcribed using random hexamers. TCR beta CDR3 was amplified by immunoSEQ multiplex PCR. This amplification extended across 54 Vbeta and 13 Jbeta segments. Each CDR3 protein gets one entry after TCRdb re-called the immunoSEQ multiplex PCR reads with MiXCR. The sample includes 200,000 or so distinct CDR3 sequences, approximately 96% of them seen just once. With regard to this clonotype: What it binds is unknown.

J was trimmed by 4 bases and V by 1 base; bases with no gene match: 1. CDR3 length: 13 residues. Germline V CDR1 and CDR2: GTSNPN, SVGIG (reference sequence). The sample comprised CD4+ T cells from PBMCs. This receptor was identified in a human donor with Susac syndrome. The chain joins TRBV30 to TRBJ1-1, with 9 nucleotides matching TRBD1. Here the CDR3 reads CAWSGQGVTEAFF. The CDR3 bases are TGTGCCTGGAGTGGACAGGGGGTCACTGAAGCTTTCTTT.